Shown below are 7 T cell receptor beta chains from a single sample sequenced in a study of blood T cell repertoires in COVID-19. The method was immunoSEQ multiplex PCR; TCRdb's version includes in-frame clones alone and lacks a portion of them. The sample records around 200,000 clones, about 87% being singletons. What was sequenced was peripheral blood. These receptors all stem from a man in his 60s who had recovered from COVID-19.

This rearrangement joins TRBV3-1 (or the pseudogene TRBV3-2) to TRBJ1-6; weak D call: TRBD1 (6 bases). The ends were cut back, 5 bases at V and 12 bases at J, with 20 bases in the middle. The CDR3 covers 15 residues. Germline-derived CDR1 and CDR2 are LGHDT and YNNKEL (reference sequence). Written as DNA, the CDR3 is TGTGCCAGCAGCACAAGGCCTCTCCAGGGGATACCCCTCCACTTT. As protein: CASSTRPLQGIPLHF.

V gene TRBV28 combines with J gene TRBJ1-5; no clear D gene. The CDR3 is made up of 14 amino acids. V was cut by 5 bases and J by 4 bases, with 12 bases left in between. The V gene's germline CDR1 is MDHEN and CDR2 SYDVKM. CDR3 in amino acids: CASSPPVGNQPQHF. CDR3 nucleotides: TGTGCCAGCAGTCCACCAGTTGGTAATCAGCCCCAGCATTTT.

The chain has TRBV12-5 and TRBJ2-7; D ambiguous. The CDR3 runs to 15 residues. The V end was cut by 0 bases, the J end by 1 base, with 10 bases between. Germline V gives CDR1 LGHNT, CDR2 FRNRAP. CDR3 DNA sequence: TGTGCTAGTGGTTTGGTACTTGGGCAGTCCTACGAGCAGTACTTC. Encoded protein: CASGLVLGQSYEQYF. Full variable domain (missing parts from reference TRBV12-5 and TRBJ2-7): DARVTQTPRHKVTEMGQEVTMRCQPILGHNTVFWYRQTMMQGLELLAYFRNRAPLDDSGMPKDRFSAEMPDATLATLKIQPSEPRDSAVYFCASGLVLGQSYEQYFGPGTRLTVT.

This clone was seen just once. The rearrangement uses TRBV5-1 and TRBJ2-5; 11 nucleotides align to TRBD1. This CDR3 region has 16 residues. CDR1 is SGHRS and CDR2 is YFSETQ in the germline V gene. V lost 3 bases to trimming and J lost 5 bases; unmatched junction nucleotides: 9. CDR3 in DNA: TGCGCCAGCAGCTACTCCCGGGACAGGGGGTCCGAGACCCAGTACTTC. Its protein is CASSYSRDRGSETQYF. The variable domain in full, completed from reference TRBV5-1 and TRBJ2-5, reads KAGVTQTPRYLIKTRGQQVTLSCSPISGHRSVSWYQQTPGQGLQFLFEYFSETQRNKGNFPGRFSGRQFSNSRSEMNVSTLELGDSALYLCASSYSRDRGSETQYFGPGTRLLVL.

V and J are TRBV19 and TRBJ1-6; the D is unclear. Per the germline V gene, CDR1 is LNHDA and CDR2 is SQIVND (reference sequence). V lost 2 bases to trimming and J lost 0 bases, with 2 bases between them. This CDR3 has 14 amino acids. The DNA for the CDR3 is TGTGCCAGTAGTATATACTCCTATAATTCACCCCTCCACTTT. Translating gives CASSIYSYNSPLHF.

The V gene is TRBV18, the J gene TRBJ2-5; 8 bases match TRBD1. The germline CDR1 and CDR2 sequences are KGHSH and LQKENI. The CDR3 loop spans 15 amino acids. Unmatched junction bases numbered 6, after V lost 3 bases and J lost 3 bases. CDR3 residues: CASSPWDRQKETQYF. In nucleotides, the CDR3 is TGTGCCAGCTCACCTTGGGACAGGCAGAAAGAGACCCAGTACTTC.

The chain joins TRBV7-9 to TRBJ2-1; 7 bases fit TRBD2. Germline V gene data show CDR1 as SEHNR and CDR2 as FQNEAQ (reference sequence). This CDR3 region has 15 residues. V lost 1 base, J lost 6 bases, and 6 bases stayed unmatched. The CDR3: CASSLGQGGSNEQFF. CDR3 nucleotide sequence: TGTGCCAGCAGCTTAGGGCAGGGAGGGAGCAATGAGCAGTTCTTC.